A single T cell receptor (beta chain) is shown here with its context. The antigen is undetermined. This sample is drawn from a study of blood T cells in healthy people across ages. Overall study results and limits: Diversity estimates drawn from one million T cells were deemed underestimates. Age showed a roughly linear inverse relationship with TCR beta diversity per million T cells.

The CDR3 contains 15 residues. V was pared by 0 bases and J by 3 bases, with 8 bases of the junction left unmatched. Germline CDR1 reads DFQATT; CDR2 reads SNEGSKA (reference sequence). Primers used in a second PCR of about 7 to 11 cycles were a sample-barcoded 5' primer and a J-beta primer mix. TCRdb re-called the 5' RACE reads through MiXCR, storing one row per CDR3 protein. The sample includes 850,000 to 1,100,000 distinct CDR3 sequences, 35% to 40% of them seen just once. Sequenced: blood. This chain joins TRBV20-1 and TRBJ2-7; 7 bases agree with TRBD1. This clonotype was obtained from a man aged 18-30 years in good health. The DNA for the CDR3 is TGCAGTGCTAGAGAGTCGGGACAGACACACTACGAGCAGTACTTC. Protein sequence: CSARESGQTHYEQYF.